The 3 T cell receptor beta chains below were found in one sample sequenced in a study of CD8 T cells in Susac syndrome. When the RNA was reverse transcribed, random hexamers were used with an input of roughly 0.5 to 1 ug. TCRdb recomputed calls from the immunoSEQ multiplex PCR reads with MiXCR, one row per CDR3 protein. Here the sample spans approximately 70,000 distinct CDR3 sequences, 96% being singletons. Input material: CD4+ T cells from PBMCs. Receptors were obtained from a human donor with multiple sclerosis.

This clonotype has just one count. The rearrangement joins TRBV29-1 to TRBJ2-4, with D perhaps matching TRBD2 (5 bases). Germline V gene sequence: CDR1 SQVTM, CDR2 ANQGSEA. V was clipped by 0 bases and J by 1 base, with 10 bases between them. The CDR3 spans 15 residues. The DNA of the CDR3 is TGCAGCGTTGAAGATCGGAGGTGGGCCAAAAACATTCAGTACTTC. This codes for CSVEDRRWAKNIQYF.

The CDR3 sequence: CASSLTGELNTEAFF. The DNA for the CDR3 is TGCGCCAGCAGCTTAACAGGAGAATTGAACACTGAAGCTTTCTTT. The chain has TRBV5-1 and TRBJ1-1; possible D gene TRBD1, 5 bases. V was pared by 2 bases and J by 0 bases, with 11 bases between. The CDR3 extends over 15 amino acids. Germline lookup yields CDR1 SGHRS and CDR2 YFSETQ.

This clonotype was counted once. The chain is built from TRBV29-1 and TRBJ1-2, with a weak D call TRBD1 (6 bases). Germline loops: CDR1 SQVTM, CDR2 ANQGSEA. The CDR3 runs to 13 residues. The V end lost 4 bases, the J end lost 7 bases, and 16 bases lay between the germline ends. The CDR3 here is CSVGLRGAGGYTF. The CDR3 DNA reads as TGCAGCGTTGGTCTCAGGGGCGCGGGTGGCTACACCTTC. Full variable domain (remainder filled in from reference TRBV29-1 and TRBJ1-2): SAVISQKPSRDICQRGTSLTIQCQVDSQVTMMFWYRQQPGQSLTLIATANQGSEATYESGFVIDKFPISRPNLTFSTLTVSNMSPEDSSIYLCSVGLRGAGGYTFGSGTRLTVV.